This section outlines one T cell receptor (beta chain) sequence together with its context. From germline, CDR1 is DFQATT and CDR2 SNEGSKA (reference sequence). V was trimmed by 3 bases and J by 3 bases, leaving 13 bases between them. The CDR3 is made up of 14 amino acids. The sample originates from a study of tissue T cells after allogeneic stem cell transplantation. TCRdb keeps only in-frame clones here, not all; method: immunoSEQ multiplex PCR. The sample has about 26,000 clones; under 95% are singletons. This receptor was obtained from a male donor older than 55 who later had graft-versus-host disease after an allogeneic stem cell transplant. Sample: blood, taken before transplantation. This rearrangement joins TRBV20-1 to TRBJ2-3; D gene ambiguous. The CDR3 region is CSASRGFKTDTQYF. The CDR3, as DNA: TGCAGTGCTAGTAGAGGCTTCAAAACAGATACGCAGTATTTT.